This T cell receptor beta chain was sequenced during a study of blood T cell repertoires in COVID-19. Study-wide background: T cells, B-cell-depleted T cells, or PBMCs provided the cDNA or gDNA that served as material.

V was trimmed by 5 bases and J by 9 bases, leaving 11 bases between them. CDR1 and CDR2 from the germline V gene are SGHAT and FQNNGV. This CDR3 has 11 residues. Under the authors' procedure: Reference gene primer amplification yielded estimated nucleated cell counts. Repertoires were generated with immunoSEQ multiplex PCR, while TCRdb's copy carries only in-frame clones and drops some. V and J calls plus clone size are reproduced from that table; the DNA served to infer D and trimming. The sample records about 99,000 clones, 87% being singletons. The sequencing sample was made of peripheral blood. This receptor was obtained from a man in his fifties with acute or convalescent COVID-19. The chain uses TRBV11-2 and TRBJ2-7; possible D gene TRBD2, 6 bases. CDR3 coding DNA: TGTGCCAGCAGCCATAGACTAGGGCAGTACTTC. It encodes CASSHRLGQYF.